A selection of T cell receptor beta chains follows, all from one sample in a study of cytomegalovirus exposure and HLA in healthy donors. TCRdb's table, derived via immunoSEQ multiplex PCR, lists solely in-frame clones and lacks some. Among around 140,000 clones listed, 70% to 80% were seen once. Sequenced sample: PBMCs. The receptor source for this set is a female donor in good health and CMV-seropositive. Each CDR3 is given with its conserved first and last residue. D genes are given only for firm matches. Expanded clones get a size class; other rows say once, few or many, or leave the size out.

clone_size,j_call,v_call,d_call,cdr3_aa,cdr3_nt
few,TRBJ2-3,TRBV19,.,CASSIQTGDTQYF,TGTGCCAGTAGTATACAAACCGGGGATACGCAGTATTTT
.,TRBJ1-1,TRBV6-5,.,CASRGAGNTEAFF,TGTGCCAGCAGGGGGGCAGGGAACACTGAAGCTTTCTTT
.,TRBJ2-3,TRBV5-4,.,CASSLGFQMGTDTQYF,TGTGCCAGCAGCTTGGGGTTTCAGATGGGCACAGATACGCAGTATTTT
.,TRBJ2-3,TRBV5-1,.,CASTRDTTDTQYF,TGCGCCAGCACCAGGGACACCACAGATACGCAGTATTTT
.,TRBJ2-7,TRBV7-9,TRBD1,CASRRQGYYEQYF,TGTGCCAGCAGACGACAGGGGTACTACGAGCAGTACTTC
.,TRBJ2-2,TRBV10-3,TRBD2,CATRTSLGTGELFF,TGTGCCACCCGGACTAGCCTGGGGACCGGGGAGCTGTTTTTT
.,TRBJ1-6,TRBV18,TRBD1,CASSLRDRENSPLHF,TGTGCCAGCTCACTCCGGGACAGGGAAAATTCACCCCTCCACTTT
.,TRBJ2-7,TRBV19,.,CASSQRTGTAYEQYF,TGTGCCAGTAGCCAACGCACAGGGACCGCCTACGAGCAGTACTTC
.,TRBJ1-2,TRBV28,TRBD1,CASSTGQSGGYGYTF,TGTGCCAGCAGCACGGGACAGTCAGGAGGCTATGGCTACACCTTC
.,TRBJ1-1,TRBV6-1,.,CASSARRKNTEAFF,TGTGCCAGCAGTGCTAGGCGGAAGAACACTGAAGCTTTCTTT
.,TRBJ2-2,TRBV5-4,.,CASSLAHNTGELFF,TGTGCCAGCAGCTTGGCACATAACACCGGGGAGCTGTTTTTT
few,TRBJ2-2,TRBV5-4,TRBD2,CASSLLAGRNTGELFF,TGTGCCAGCAGCTTGCTAGCGGGGCGAAACACCGGGGAGCTGTTTTTT
few,TRBJ1-6,TRBV7-2,.,CASSLFGRGNSPLHF,TGTGCCAGCAGCTTGTTTGGTAGAGGGAATTCACCCCTCCACTTT